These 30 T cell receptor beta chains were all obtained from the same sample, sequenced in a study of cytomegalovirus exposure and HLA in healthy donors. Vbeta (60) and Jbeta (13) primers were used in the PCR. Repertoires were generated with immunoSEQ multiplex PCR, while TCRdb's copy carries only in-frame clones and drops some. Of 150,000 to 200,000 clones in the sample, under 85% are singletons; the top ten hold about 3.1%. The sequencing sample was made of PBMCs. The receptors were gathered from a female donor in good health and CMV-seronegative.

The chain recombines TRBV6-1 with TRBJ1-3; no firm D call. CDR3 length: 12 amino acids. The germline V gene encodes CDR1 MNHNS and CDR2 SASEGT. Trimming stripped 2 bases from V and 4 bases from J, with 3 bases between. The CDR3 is CASSETGNTIYF. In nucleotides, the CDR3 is TGTGCCAGCAGTGAAACAGGAAACACCATATATTTT.

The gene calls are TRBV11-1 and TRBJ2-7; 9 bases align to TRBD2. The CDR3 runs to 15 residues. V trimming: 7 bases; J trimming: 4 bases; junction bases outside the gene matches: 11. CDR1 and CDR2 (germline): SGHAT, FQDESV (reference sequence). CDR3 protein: CASTPRGGTDYEQYF. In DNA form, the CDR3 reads TGTGCCAGCACCCCGCGGGGGGGGACTGATTACGAGCAGTACTTC. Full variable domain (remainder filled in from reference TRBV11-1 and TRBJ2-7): EAEVAQSPRYKITEKSQAVAFWCDPISGHATLYWYRQILGQGPELLVQFQDESVVDDSQLPKDRFSAERLKGVDSTLKIQPAELGDSAMYLCASTPRGGTDYEQYFGPGTRLTVT.

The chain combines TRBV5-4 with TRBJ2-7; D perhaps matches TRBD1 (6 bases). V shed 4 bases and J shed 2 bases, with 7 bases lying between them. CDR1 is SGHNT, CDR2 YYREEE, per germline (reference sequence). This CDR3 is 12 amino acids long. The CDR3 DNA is TGTGCCAGCAGCAGGGACACCTACGAGCAGTACTTC. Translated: CASSRDTYEQYF.

The CDR3 here is CASSGREETQYF. CDR3 bases: TGTGCCAGCAGCGGGAGAGAAGAGACCCAGTACTTC. The gene calls are TRBV11-3 and TRBJ2-5, with D perhaps TRBD2 (5 bases). From germline, CDR1 is SGHNT and CDR2 YENEEA. V was cut by 5 bases and J by 3 bases, with 7 bases left in between. The CDR3 totals 12 residues.

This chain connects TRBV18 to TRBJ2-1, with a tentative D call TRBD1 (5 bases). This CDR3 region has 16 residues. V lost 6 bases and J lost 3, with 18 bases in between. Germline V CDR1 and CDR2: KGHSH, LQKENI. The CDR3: CASSPLDTYYYNEQFF. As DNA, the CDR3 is TGTGCCAGCTCTCCTCTGGACACTTACTACTACAATGAGCAGTTCTTC. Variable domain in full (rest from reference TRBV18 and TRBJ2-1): NAGVMQNPRHLVRRRGQEARLRCSPMKGHSHVYWYRQLPEEGLKFMVYLQKENIIDESGMPKERFSAEFPKEGPSILRIQQVVRGDSAAYFCASSPLDTYYYNEQFFGPGTRLTVL.

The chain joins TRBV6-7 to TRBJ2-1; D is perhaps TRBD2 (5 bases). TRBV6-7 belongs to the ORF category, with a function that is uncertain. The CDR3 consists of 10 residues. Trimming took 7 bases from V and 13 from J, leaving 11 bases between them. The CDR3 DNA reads TGTGCCAGCACCCCGGGATTACAGTTCTTC. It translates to CASTPGLQFF.

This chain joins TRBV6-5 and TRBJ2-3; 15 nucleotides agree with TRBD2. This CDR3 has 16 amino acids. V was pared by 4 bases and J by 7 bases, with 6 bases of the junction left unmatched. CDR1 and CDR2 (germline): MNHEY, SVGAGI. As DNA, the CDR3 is TGTGCCAGCAGTTCCGGGACTAGCGGGGGGACTTATACGCAGTATTTT. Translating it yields CASSSGTSGGTYTQYF.

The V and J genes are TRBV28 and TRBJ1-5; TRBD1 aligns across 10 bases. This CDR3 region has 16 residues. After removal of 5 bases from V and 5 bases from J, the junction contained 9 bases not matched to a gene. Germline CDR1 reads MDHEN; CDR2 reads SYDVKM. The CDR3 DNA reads TGTGCCAGCAGTCGGACAGGGGGAAGAGTTGATCAGCCCCAGCATTTT. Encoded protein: CASSRTGGRVDQPQHF. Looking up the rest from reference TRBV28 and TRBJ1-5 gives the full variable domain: DVKVTQSSRYLVKRTGEKVFLECVQDMDHENMFWYRQDPGLGLRLIYFSYDVKMKEKGDIPEGYSVSREKKERFSLILESASTNQTSMYLCASSRTGGRVDQPQHFGDGTRLSIL.

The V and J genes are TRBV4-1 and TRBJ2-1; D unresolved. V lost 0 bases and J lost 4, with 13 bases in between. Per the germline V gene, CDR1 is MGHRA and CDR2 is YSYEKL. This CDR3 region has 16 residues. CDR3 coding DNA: TGCGCCAGCAGCCAAGATGTAGGTCTAGGATACAATGAGCAGTTCTTC. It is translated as CASSQDVGLGYNEQFF.

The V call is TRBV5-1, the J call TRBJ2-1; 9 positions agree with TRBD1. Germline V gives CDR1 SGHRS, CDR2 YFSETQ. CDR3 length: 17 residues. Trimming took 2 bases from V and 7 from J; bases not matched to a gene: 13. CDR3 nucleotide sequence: TGCGCCAGCAGCTTATGGATGGTAGGACAGGGGCAAAATGAGCAGTTCTTC. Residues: CASSLWMVGQGQNEQFF.

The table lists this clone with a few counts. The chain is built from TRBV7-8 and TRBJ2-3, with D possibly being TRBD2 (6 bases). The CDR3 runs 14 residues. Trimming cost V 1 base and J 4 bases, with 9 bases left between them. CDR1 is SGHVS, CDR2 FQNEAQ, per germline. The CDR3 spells CASSLGGGADTQYF. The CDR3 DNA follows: TGTGCCAGCAGCTTAGGTGGCGGGGCAGATACGCAGTATTTT.

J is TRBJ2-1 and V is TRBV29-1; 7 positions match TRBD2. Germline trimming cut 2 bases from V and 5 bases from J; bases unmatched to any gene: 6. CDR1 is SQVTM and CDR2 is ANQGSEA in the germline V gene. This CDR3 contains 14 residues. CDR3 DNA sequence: TGCAGCGTTGAAAGGAGCGGGGCTAACAATGAGCAGTTCTTC. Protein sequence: CSVERSGANNEQFF.

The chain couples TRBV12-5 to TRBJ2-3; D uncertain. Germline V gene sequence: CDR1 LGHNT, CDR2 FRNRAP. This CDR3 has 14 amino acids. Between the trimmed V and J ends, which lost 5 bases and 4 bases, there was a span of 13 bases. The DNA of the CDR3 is TGTGCTAGTGGTCCCGGTGTCCGGGCAGATACGCAGTATTTT. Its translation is CASGPGVRADTQYF.

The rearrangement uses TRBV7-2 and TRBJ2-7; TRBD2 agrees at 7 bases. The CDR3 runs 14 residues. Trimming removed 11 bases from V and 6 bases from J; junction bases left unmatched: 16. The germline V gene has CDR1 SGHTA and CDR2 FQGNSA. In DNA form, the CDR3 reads TGTGCCTCCTCAGCCAGGACGAGCGGGACCGAGCAGTACTTC. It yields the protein CASSARTSGTEQYF.

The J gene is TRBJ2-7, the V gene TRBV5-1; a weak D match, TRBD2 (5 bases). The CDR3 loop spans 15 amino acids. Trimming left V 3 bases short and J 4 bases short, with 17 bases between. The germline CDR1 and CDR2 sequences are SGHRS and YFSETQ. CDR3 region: CASSWRAGESYEQYF. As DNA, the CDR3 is TGCGCCAGCAGCTGGCGGGCAGGCGAGTCGTACGAGCAGTACTTC.

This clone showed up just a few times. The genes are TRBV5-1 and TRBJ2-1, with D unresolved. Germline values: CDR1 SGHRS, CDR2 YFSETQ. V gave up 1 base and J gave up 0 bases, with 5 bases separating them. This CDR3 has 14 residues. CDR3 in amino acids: CASSLYGSYNEQFF. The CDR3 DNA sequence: TGCGCCAGCAGCTTGTACGGCTCCTACAATGAGCAGTTCTTC.

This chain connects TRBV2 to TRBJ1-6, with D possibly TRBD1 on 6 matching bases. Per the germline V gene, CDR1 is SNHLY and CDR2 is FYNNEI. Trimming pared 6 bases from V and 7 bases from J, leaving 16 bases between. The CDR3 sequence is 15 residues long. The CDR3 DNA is TGTGCCAGCAGCGTACCACAGGGCGCGAATTCACCCCTCCACTTT. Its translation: CASSVPQGANSPLHF.

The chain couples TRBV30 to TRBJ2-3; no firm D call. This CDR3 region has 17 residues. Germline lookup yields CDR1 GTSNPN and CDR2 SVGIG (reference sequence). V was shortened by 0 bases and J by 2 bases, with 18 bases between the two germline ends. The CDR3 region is CAWSVSRQSRSTDTQYF. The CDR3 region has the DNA TGTGCCTGGAGTGTATCCAGGCAAAGCCGATCCACAGATACGCAGTATTTT.

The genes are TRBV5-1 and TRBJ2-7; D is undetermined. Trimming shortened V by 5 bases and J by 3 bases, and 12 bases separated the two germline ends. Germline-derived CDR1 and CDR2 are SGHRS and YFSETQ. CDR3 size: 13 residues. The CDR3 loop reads CASREEGDYEQYF. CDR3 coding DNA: TGCGCCAGCAGGGAAGAAGGAGACTACGAGCAGTACTTC.

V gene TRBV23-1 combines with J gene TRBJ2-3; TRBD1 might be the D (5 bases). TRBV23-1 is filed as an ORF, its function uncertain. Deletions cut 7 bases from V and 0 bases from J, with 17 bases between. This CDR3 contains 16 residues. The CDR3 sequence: CASTRYRTPSTDTQYF. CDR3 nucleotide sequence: TGCGCCAGCACCCGATACAGGACGCCTAGCACAGATACGCAGTATTTT.

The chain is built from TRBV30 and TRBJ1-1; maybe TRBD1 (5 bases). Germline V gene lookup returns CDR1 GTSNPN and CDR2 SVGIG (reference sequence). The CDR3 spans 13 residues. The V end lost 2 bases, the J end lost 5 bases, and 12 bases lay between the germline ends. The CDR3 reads CAWSTERGTEAFF. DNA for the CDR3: TGTGCCTGGAGTACGGAACGGGGGACTGAAGCTTTCTTT. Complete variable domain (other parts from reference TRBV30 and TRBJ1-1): SQTIHQWPATLVQPVGSPLSLECTVEGTSNPNLYWYRQAAGRGLQLLFYSVGIGQISSEVPQNLSASRPQDRQFILSSKKLLLSDSGFYLCAWSTERGTEAFFGQGTRLTVV.

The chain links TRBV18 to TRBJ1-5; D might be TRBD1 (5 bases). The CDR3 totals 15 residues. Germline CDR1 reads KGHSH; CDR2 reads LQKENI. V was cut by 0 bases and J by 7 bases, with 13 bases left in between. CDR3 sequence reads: CASSPPLAGGQPQHF. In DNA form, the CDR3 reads TGTGCCAGCTCACCACCGTTGGCGGGGGGGCAGCCCCAGCATTTT.

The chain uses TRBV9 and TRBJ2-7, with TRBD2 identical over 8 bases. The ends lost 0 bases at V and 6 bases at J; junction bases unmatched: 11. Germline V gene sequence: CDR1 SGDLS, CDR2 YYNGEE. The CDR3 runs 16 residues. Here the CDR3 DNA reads TGTGCCAGCAGCGTAGAGGTTGCGGGAGGACTTGGCGAGCAGTACTTC. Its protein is CASSVEVAGGLGEQYF.

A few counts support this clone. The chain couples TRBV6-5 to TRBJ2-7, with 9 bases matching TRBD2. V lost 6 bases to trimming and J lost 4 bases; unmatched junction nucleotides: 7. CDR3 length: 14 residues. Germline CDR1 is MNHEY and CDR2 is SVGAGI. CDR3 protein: CASRRSGGEYEQYF. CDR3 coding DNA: TGTGCCAGCAGACGTAGCGGGGGAGAATACGAGCAGTACTTC.

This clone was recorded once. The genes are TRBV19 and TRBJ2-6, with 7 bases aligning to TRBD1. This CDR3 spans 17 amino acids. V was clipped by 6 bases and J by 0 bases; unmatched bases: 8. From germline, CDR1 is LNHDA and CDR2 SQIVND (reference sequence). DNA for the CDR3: TGTGCCAGTAGGGCACGGACAGGACTCTCTGGGGCCAACGTCCTGACTTTC. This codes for CASRARTGLSGANVLTF. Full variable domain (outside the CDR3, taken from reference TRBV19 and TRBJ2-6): DGGITQSPKYLFRKEGQNVTLSCEQNLNHDAMYWYRQDPGQGLRLIYYSQIVNDFQKGDIAEGYSVSREKKESFPLTVTSAQKNPTAFYLCASRARTGLSGANVLTFGAGSRLTVL.

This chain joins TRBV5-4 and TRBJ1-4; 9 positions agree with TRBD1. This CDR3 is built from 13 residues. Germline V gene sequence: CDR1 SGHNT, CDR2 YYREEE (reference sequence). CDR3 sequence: CATQGATNEKLFF. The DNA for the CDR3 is TGTGCTACACAGGGGGCCACTAATGAAAAACTGTTTTTT.

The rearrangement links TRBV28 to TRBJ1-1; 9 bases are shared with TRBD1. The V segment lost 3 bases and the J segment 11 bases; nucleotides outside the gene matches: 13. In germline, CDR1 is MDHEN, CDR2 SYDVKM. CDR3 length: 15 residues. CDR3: CASSFQDRGPPRAFF. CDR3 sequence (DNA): TGTGCCAGCAGTTTCCAGGACAGGGGACCCCCTCGGGCTTTCTTT.

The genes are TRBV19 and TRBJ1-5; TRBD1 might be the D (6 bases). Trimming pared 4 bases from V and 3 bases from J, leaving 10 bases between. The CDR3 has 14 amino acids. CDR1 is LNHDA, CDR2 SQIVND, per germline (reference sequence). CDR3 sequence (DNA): TGTGCCAGTAGTACCCAGGGGTACAATCAGCCCCAGCATTTT. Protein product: CASSTQGYNQPQHF. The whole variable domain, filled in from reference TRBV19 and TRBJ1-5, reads DGGITQSPKYLFRKEGQNVTLSCEQNLNHDAMYWYRQDPGQGLRLIYYSQIVNDFQKGDIAEGYSVSREKKESFPLTVTSAQKNPTAFYLCASSTQGYNQPQHFGDGTRLSIL.

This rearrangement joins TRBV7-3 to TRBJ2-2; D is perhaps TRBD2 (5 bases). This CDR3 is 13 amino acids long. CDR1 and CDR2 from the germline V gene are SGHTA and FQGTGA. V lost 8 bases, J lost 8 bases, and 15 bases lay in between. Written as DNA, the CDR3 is TGTGCCAGCGGCCGGGCTAGCTGGGGGGAGCTGTTTTTT. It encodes CASGRASWGELFF.

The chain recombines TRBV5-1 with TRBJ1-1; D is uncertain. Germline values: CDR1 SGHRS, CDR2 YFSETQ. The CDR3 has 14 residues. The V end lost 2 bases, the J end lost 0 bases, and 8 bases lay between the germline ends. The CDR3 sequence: CASSLISVNTEAFF. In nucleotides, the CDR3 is TGCGCCAGCAGCTTAATTTCCGTGAACACTGAAGCTTTCTTT.